The clone carrying this TCR beta chain is medium-sized within its sample. Antigen specificity is unknown. TCRdb redid the calling of the 5' RACE reads with MiXCR, one entry per CDR3 protein. This sample has 20,000 to 25,000 distinct CDR3 sequences, with 5.5% to 8% found just once. The trim removed 6 bases at V and 4 bases at J, leaving 7 bases unmatched. CDR1 is DFQATT and CDR2 is SNEGSKA in the germline V gene (reference sequence). The CDR3 loop spans 13 amino acids. The sample originates from a study of neurological immune-mediated disorders. Whole-study findings and limits: HTLV-1-associated myelopathy showed the most TCR clonal expansion; multiple sclerosis the least, below healthy controls.

The chain recombines TRBV20-1 with TRBJ2-5, with 8 bases fitting TRBD2. This sequence originates from a middle-aged woman in good health. Sequencing was done on a sample of PBMCs. This chain's CDR3 is CSAAWLAGETQYF. The CDR3 DNA is TGCAGTGCAGCCTGGCTAGCGGGAGAGACCCAGTACTTC.